Below, 3 T cell receptor beta chains from the same sample are listed, as sequenced in a study of blood T cells in healthy people across ages. A sample-barcoded 5' primer and a J-beta primer mix were used in a second PCR of roughly 7 to 12 cycles. TCRdb ran MiXCR on the 5' RACE reads and lists one entry per CDR3 protein. Of some 320,000 distinct CDR3 sequences detected, 27% appear once; the ten largest clones hold about 30%. The sequenced material came from blood. Receptors were obtained from a woman in her 70s in good health.

This clonotype came up a few times. The V and J genes are TRBV4-1 and TRBJ2-7; possible D gene TRBD1, 6 bases. V was trimmed by 6 bases and J by 1 base, leaving 16 bases between them. CDR3 length equals 15 residues. Germline V gene lookup returns CDR1 MGHRA and CDR2 YSYEKL. CDR3 loop: CASRLGAGKSYEQYF. The CDR3 DNA follows: TGCGCCAGCAGATTGGGGGCGGGCAAATCCTACGAGCAGTACTTC.

This clonotype was counted a few times. V usage is TRBV24-1 and J usage is TRBJ2-5; 7 nucleotides align to TRBD2. TRBJ2-1 matches the DNA end more closely, so the J call is doubtful. Germline CDR1 reads KGHDR; CDR2 reads SFDVKD. There are 13 residues in the CDR3. CDR3 amino acids: CATTRTSDDEQFF. CDR3 in DNA: TGTGCCACCACTCGAACTAGCGACGATGAGCAGTTCTTC.

The chain has TRBV29-1 and TRBJ2-7; TRBD1 matches 10 bases. Trimming took 6 bases from V and 4 from J; bases not matched to a gene: 9. This CDR3 has 14 amino acids. Germline assignment: CDR1 SQVTM and CDR2 ANQGSEA. CDR3 amino acids: CSVMADRGVYEQYF. The CDR3 nucleotides read TGCAGCGTAATGGCGGACAGGGGGGTATACGAGCAGTACTTC.